In this sample, the clone carrying this T cell receptor (beta chain) turned up a few times. Its antigen is unidentified. CDR3 length: 15 amino acids. J gave up 1 base and V 2 bases, and 3 bases lay outside the gene matches. Germline assignment: CDR1 SGHDT and CDR2 YYEEEE. Primers: 60 Vbeta forward and 13 Jbeta reverse. Here immunoSEQ multiplex PCR was the method, and the copy in TCRdb shows in-frame clones only, minus some. Among about 170,000 clones, roughly four fifths were seen once, and the ten largest hold roughly 3%. The sample is drawn from a study of cytomegalovirus exposure and HLA in healthy donors. Study-level background: Earlier work reported 100 million or so unique TCR beta sequences from about 200 million T cells. Among the 300 to 500 genotyped donors, approximately 81% were placed in the Caucasian-associated ancestry cluster.

General study results and limits: Later work found most CMV-associated TCR beta chains apparently HLA-restricted.

Material: PBMCs. The origin of this receptor is a woman aged 50 to 60 in good health and CMV-seropositive. V and J are TRBV5-6 and TRBJ2-1; the match to TRBD1 covers 7 bases. CDR3 DNA sequence: TGTGCCAGCAGCTTCGCGACAGGGTCCTACAATGAGCAGTTCTTC. Amino acids: CASSFATGSYNEQFF.